The present T cell receptor beta chain was sequenced within a study of identical twins. In this sample, this clonotype turned up a few times. Germline V gene lookup returns CDR1 SNHLY and CDR2 FYNNEI. The CDR3 totals 15 residues. The V gene lost 2 bases and the J gene lost 4 bases, with 15 bases spanning the gap. TCRdb re-called the 5' RACE reads through MiXCR, storing one row per CDR3 protein. The sample holds roughly 720,000 distinct CDR3 sequences, 18% seen once. The same data also contributed to another study, on T cells expressing NK-cell markers.

The sequenced material came from PBMCs. The receptor's source is a woman between 18 and 29 years old in good health. The chain couples TRBV2 to TRBJ2-7; a weak D match, TRBD2 (6 bases). The chain's CDR3 is CASSERTGLGYEQYF. For the CDR3, the DNA is TGTGCCAGCAGTGAAAGGACGGGACTCGGGTACGAGCAGTACTTC.